The following is a T cell receptor (beta chain) sequence with its context. The data originate from a study of PD-1 blockade in classical Hodgkin lymphoma. Repertoires were generated with immunoSEQ multiplex PCR, while TCRdb's copy carries only in-frame clones and drops some. Among tens of thousands of clones listed, approximately 80% were seen once. V lost 0 bases and J lost 8, with 14 bases in between. The CDR3 has 14 residues. Per germline, CDR1 SGHRS and CDR2 YFSETQ. Time point reported: cycle 4 day 1 (C4D1), after more than 5 weeks of nivolumab. Autologous stem cell transplantation was followed by relapse in every patient, and brentuximab vedotin exposure varied.

The gene calls are TRBV5-1 and TRBJ1-1; D is ambiguous. The specimen was peripheral blood mononuclear cells (PBMCs), collected before the fourth cycle of nivolumab. The TCR comes from a human donor with classical Hodgkin lymphoma. CDR3 DNA sequence: TGCGCCAGCAGCTTGGAAAGGATACCGGGGGAAGCTTTCTTT. Residues: CASSLERIPGEAFF.